Following are 26 T cell receptor beta chains from one sample sequenced in a study of memory CD4+ T cells and cytomegalovirus serostatus (dated by TCRdb to between 2018 and 2021). A FACSAria II was used to sort memory CD4+ T cells, defined as single viable CD3+CD4+CD8-CD45RO+ cells. Library method: the immunoSEQ multiplex PCR assay. Here the immuneACCESS table is served through TCRdb, limited to in-frame sequences with V and J called. Missing clones are a known gap in these copies; in checked studies unresolved V genes cover under half, and the rest lacks a known reason. The sample table shows about 92,000 clones, and 75% to 90% are seen once. The ten largest make up around 3.6% of the sample. Sequencing input: memory CD4+ T cells from blood. The receptors shown here come from an adult in good health and CMV-seropositive.

The genes are TRBV25-1 and TRBJ1-2; D is possibly TRBD1 (6 bases). Germline V gives CDR1 MGHDK, CDR2 SYGVNS. The length of the CDR3 is 15 residues. Between the trimmed V and J ends, which lost 2 bases and 8 bases, there was a span of 18 bases. The CDR3 DNA reads TGTGCCAGCAGTGAAACTGGGGGGGGGCGCTCGGGCTACACCTTC. The encoded protein is CASSETGGGRSGYTF.

Concerning this clone itself: Other DNA sequences in this sample translate to the same CDR3. The V and J genes are TRBV7-2 and TRBJ1-5; D possibly corresponds to TRBD1 (5 bases). Per the germline V gene, CDR1 is SGHTA and CDR2 is FQGNSA. The CDR3 runs 15 residues. The V end lost 5 bases, the J end lost 2 bases, and 13 bases lay between the germline ends. Written as DNA, the CDR3 is TGTGCCAGCAGCCTCAGCGGAGGGGGCAATCAGCCCCAGCATTTT. This encodes CASSLSGGGNQPQHF.

CDR3 DNA: TGCGCCAGCTGTATGGACTATTTAGGGGTAGATACGCAGTATTTT. Its translation is CASCMDYLGVDTQYF. The chain combines TRBV5-1 with TRBJ2-3; D possibly corresponds to TRBD2 (6 bases). This CDR3 is built from 15 residues. Germline CDR1 SGHRS, CDR2 YFSETQ. V gave up 7 bases and J gave up 5 bases, with 20 bases separating them.

This chain joins TRBV5-6 and TRBJ2-1; 7 nucleotides agree with TRBD2. After removal of 4 bases from V and 9 bases from J, the junction contained 13 bases not matched to a gene. Germline CDR1 is SGHDT and CDR2 is YYEEEE. This CDR3 has 15 amino acids. This CDR3 is CASSRGLREGCEQFF. The CDR3 DNA reads as TGTGCCAGCAGCCGGGGCTTGAGGGAGGGCTGTGAGCAGTTCTTC.

V and J are TRBV28 and TRBJ2-1, with 10 bases that match TRBD2. J was trimmed by 6 bases and V by 1 base; bases with no gene match: 3. This CDR3 spans 15 amino acids. CDR1 and CDR2 from the germline V gene are MDHEN and SYDVKM. The CDR3 sequence: CASSLSSSGSNEQFF. CDR3 nucleotide sequence: TGTGCCAGCAGTTTATCATCTAGCGGGAGCAATGAGCAGTTCTTC.

The chain links TRBV5-5 to TRBJ1-3; 8 positions match TRBD1. Trimming took 3 bases from V and 4 from J; bases not matched to a gene: 9. Germline loops: CDR1 SGHKS, CDR2 YYEKEE (reference sequence). This CDR3 spans 16 amino acids. The CDR3 DNA is TGTGCCAGCAGCTCCAGGGGGCGAGTTTCCGGAAACACCATATATTTT. This translates into CASSSRGRVSGNTIYF.

The CDR3 DNA is TGCGCCAGCAGCATATCCGGGACGGACTTATACGAGCAGTACTTC. Translated: CASSISGTDLYEQYF. The chain combines TRBV5-1 with TRBJ2-7; D is possibly TRBD1 or TRBD2 (5 bases each). CDR3 length: 15 residues. Between the trimmed V and J ends, which lost 4 bases and 4 bases, there was a span of 18 bases. CDR1 and CDR2 from the germline V gene are SGHRS and YFSETQ.

CDR3 in amino acids: CASSSEDEQYF. CDR3 sequence (DNA): TGTGCCAGCAGCTCCGAGGACGAGCAGTACTTC. This chain links TRBV7-9 with TRBJ2-7, with D unresolved. This CDR3 comprises 11 residues. From germline, CDR1 is SEHNR and CDR2 FQNEAQ (reference sequence). V lost 4 bases and J 5 bases, leaving 6 bases between the germline ends.

The chain combines TRBV6-5 with TRBJ2-7; a possible D gene is TRBD1 (5 bases). Trimming stripped 5 bases from V and 0 bases from J, with 11 bases between. The length of the CDR3 is 14 residues. Germline CDR1 MNHEY, CDR2 SVGAGI. In DNA, the CDR3 is TGTGCCAGCAGTCTACAGGCTTACTCCTACGAGCAGTACTTC. Translated, it gives CASSLQAYSYEQYF.

V and J are TRBV19 and TRBJ1-5; no reliable D call. CDR3 length: 13 residues. Germline CDR1 LNHDA, CDR2 SQIVND (reference sequence). Deletions cut 4 bases from V and 10 bases from J, with 14 bases between. In DNA form, the CDR3 reads TGTGCCAGTAGTAACCGCCAAGAGACCCCCCAGCATTTT. This sequence encodes CASSNRQETPQHF.

This clone appeared once. The rearrangement joins TRBV5-1 to TRBJ2-5; possible D gene TRBD1, 6 bases. Germline V gene sequence: CDR1 SGHRS, CDR2 YFSETQ. The CDR3 has 14 amino acids. The V end lost 5 bases, the J end lost 5 bases, and 16 bases lay between the germline ends. CDR3 nucleotides: TGCGCCAGCAGTCCTACAGGGTACGCGGAGACCCAGTACTTC. It translates to CASSPTGYAETQYF. The whole variable domain, remainder taken from reference TRBV5-1 and TRBJ2-5, is KAGVTQTPRYLIKTRGQQVTLSCSPISGHRSVSWYQQTPGQGLQFLFEYFSETQRNKGNFPGRFSGRQFSNSRSEMNVSTLELGDSALYLCASSPTGYAETQYFGPGTRLLVL.

Only a few counts were recorded for this clone. The chain is built from TRBV10-3 and TRBJ2-1, with a weak D call TRBD2 (5 bases). The V and J ends lost 5 bases and 4 bases respectively, with 9 bases between them. Germline V gives CDR1 ENHRY, CDR2 SYGVKD. This CDR3 comprises 13 residues. CDR3 nucleotide sequence: TGTGCCATCAGTAAAACTAGGTACAATGAGCAGTTCTTC. This codes for CAISKTRYNEQFF.

The CDR3 sequence is CASSPGTGSRTDTQYF. The DNA for the CDR3 is TGTGCCAGCAGCCCAGGGACAGGGAGTCGCACAGATACGCAGTATTTT. The chain combines TRBV11-3 with TRBJ2-3; 9 bases agree with TRBD1. The CDR3 totals 16 residues. V dropped 5 bases and J dropped 1; count of bases not matched to a gene: 7. Germline V CDR1 and CDR2: SGHNT, YENEEA.

The chain links TRBV7-3 to TRBJ2-1; 12 positions agree with TRBD2. J was trimmed by 0 bases and V by 4 bases; bases with no gene match: 13. The CDR3 totals 20 residues. Germline CDR1 and CDR2: SGHTA and FQGTGA. The CDR3: CASSSTPGLAGLSSYNEQFF. The CDR3 DNA is TGTGCCAGCAGCTCGACGCCGGGACTAGCGGGTTTGAGCTCCTACAATGAGCAGTTCTTC.

The chain employs TRBV2 and TRBJ2-3; 8 bases match TRBD2. The CDR3 loop spans 18 amino acids. The V and J ends lost 8 bases and 0 bases, in that order; junction bases with no gene match: 16. Germline CDR1 SNHLY, CDR2 FYNNEI. CDR3 DNA: TGTGCCAGCGCCGGGGGGGAGGTAGACAGGAGTAGCACAGATACGCAGTATTTT. Encoded protein: CASAGGEVDRSSTDTQYF.

The rearrangement uses TRBV7-8 and TRBJ1-4, with 11 bases that match TRBD1. CDR3 length equals 15 residues. The J segment lost 2 bases and the V segment lost 6 bases, leaving 2 bases of the junction unmatched. Germline CDR1 SGHVS, CDR2 FQNEAQ. The CDR3 DNA is TGTGCCAGCAGGGACAGGGGGCGGACTAATGAAAAACTGTTTTTT. It specifies CASRDRGRTNEKLFF.

This clone was counted many times. The chain couples TRBV28 to TRBJ1-1; weak D call: TRBD1 (5 bases). Germline V gene lookup returns CDR1 MDHEN and CDR2 SYDVKM. Deletions cut 1 base from V and 4 bases from J, with 16 bases between. CDR3 size: 16 residues. CDR3 protein: CASSLFGRAGITEAFF. The CDR3 region has the DNA TGTGCCAGCAGTTTATTCGGCAGGGCCGGTATCACTGAAGCTTTCTTT. Complete variable domain (other parts from reference TRBV28 and TRBJ1-1): DVKVTQSSRYLVKRTGEKVFLECVQDMDHENMFWYRQDPGLGLRLIYFSYDVKMKEKGDIPEGYSVSREKKERFSLILESASTNQTSMYLCASSLFGRAGITEAFFGQGTRLTVV.

This clone appeared once. The chain combines TRBV9 with TRBJ1-4; D gene uncertain. Looked up from germline, CDR1 is SGDLS and CDR2 is YYNGEE. Trimming cost V 4 bases and J 1 base, with 14 bases left between them. This CDR3 spans 16 amino acids. The CDR3 reads CASSPHAPVTNEKLFF. The CDR3 DNA follows: TGTGCCAGCAGCCCCCATGCCCCTGTAACTAATGAAAAACTGTTTTTT.

J is TRBJ2-1 and V is TRBV10-3; TRBD2 aligns across 7 bases. This CDR3 is 17 amino acids long. V shed 0 bases, J shed 8 bases, and the junction held 13 bases outside the gene matches. The germline CDR1 and CDR2 sequences are ENHRY and SYGVKD. The CDR3 is CAISESNTGGSRDEQFF. CDR3 nucleotides: TGTGCCATCAGTGAGTCGAATACTGGCGGGAGTAGGGATGAGCAGTTCTTC.

The rearrangement uses TRBV7-8 and TRBJ1-6; D call uncertain. V lost 3 bases and J lost 9, with 15 bases in between. From germline, CDR1 is SGHVS and CDR2 FQNEAQ. CDR3 length: 15 amino acids. The CDR3 here is CASSFSPLLGSPLHF. CDR3 nucleotides: TGTGCCAGCAGCTTCTCCCCGCTCCTTGGTTCACCCCTCCACTTT.

In DNA form, the CDR3 reads TGTGCCAGCAGCTTGGGACAGGGGGGCGTGAACACTGAAGCTTTCTTT. It translates to CASSLGQGGVNTEAFF. The chain has TRBV4-2 and TRBJ1-1; 11 bases fit TRBD1. CDR1 is LGHNA and CDR2 is YNFKEQ in the germline V gene. This CDR3 is 16 amino acids long. The V segment lost 5 bases and the J segment 0 bases; nucleotides outside the gene matches: 5.

The rearrangement joins TRBV29-1 to TRBJ1-2, with D maybe TRBD1 (5 bases). This CDR3 contains 12 residues. V shed 3 bases and J shed 2 bases, with 7 bases lying between them. Germline values: CDR1 SQVTM, CDR2 ANQGSEA. The CDR3 nucleotides are TGCAGCGTTGATCCAGGGAACTATGGCTACACCTTC. Its protein is CSVDPGNYGYTF.

This chain links TRBV9 with TRBJ2-2, with D unclear. Germline loops: CDR1 SGDLS, CDR2 YYNGEE. Trimming took 1 base from V and 4 from J, leaving 11 bases between them. CDR3 length: 15 amino acids. The DNA for the CDR3 is TGTGCCAGCAGCGTAAGTGGCTTCTCCACCGGGGAGCTGTTTTTT. It yields the protein CASSVSGFSTGELFF.

The chain combines TRBV4-2 with TRBJ2-7; 9 bases line up with TRBD2. The CDR3 is 18 amino acids. V dropped 0 bases and J dropped 5; count of bases not matched to a gene: 14. Germline CDR1 reads LGHNA; CDR2 reads YNFKEQ. This CDR3 is CASSQEPAGGPTSDEQYF. The DNA for the CDR3 is TGTGCCAGCAGCCAAGAACCCGCGGGAGGGCCAACAAGCGACGAGCAGTACTTC.

This clone has a handful of counts. The rearrangement joins TRBV5-1 to TRBJ2-2; D not resolved. CDR3 length equals 15 residues. The germline V gene encodes CDR1 SGHRS and CDR2 YFSETQ. V was pared by 0 bases and J by 3 bases, with 9 bases between. This CDR3 is CASSLGSAYTGELFF. CDR3 sequence (DNA): TGCGCCAGCAGCTTGGGTAGTGCATACACCGGGGAGCTGTTTTTT.

This clone was counted only a few times. The rearrangement uses TRBV7-2 and TRBJ2-3; 7 bases match TRBD2. Unmatched junction bases numbered 11, after V lost 5 bases and J lost 3 bases. The germline V gene has CDR1 SGHTA and CDR2 FQGNSA. The CDR3 is made up of 16 amino acids. Written as DNA, the CDR3 is TGTGCCAGCAGCCGTCAAGCGGGGATGGGAACAGATACGCAGTATTTT. Translating gives CASSRQAGMGTDTQYF.